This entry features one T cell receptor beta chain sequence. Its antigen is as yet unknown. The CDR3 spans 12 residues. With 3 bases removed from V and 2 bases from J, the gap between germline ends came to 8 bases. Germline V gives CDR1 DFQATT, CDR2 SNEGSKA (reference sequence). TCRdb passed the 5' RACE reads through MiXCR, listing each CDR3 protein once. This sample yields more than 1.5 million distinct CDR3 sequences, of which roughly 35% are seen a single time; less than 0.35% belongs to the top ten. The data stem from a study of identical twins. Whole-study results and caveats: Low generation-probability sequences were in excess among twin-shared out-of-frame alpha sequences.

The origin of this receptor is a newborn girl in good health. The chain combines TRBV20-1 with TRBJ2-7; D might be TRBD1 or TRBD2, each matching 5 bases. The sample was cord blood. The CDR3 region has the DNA TGCAGTGCTAGCCGGGGCCCCTACGAGCAGTACTTC. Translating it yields CSASRGPYEQYF.